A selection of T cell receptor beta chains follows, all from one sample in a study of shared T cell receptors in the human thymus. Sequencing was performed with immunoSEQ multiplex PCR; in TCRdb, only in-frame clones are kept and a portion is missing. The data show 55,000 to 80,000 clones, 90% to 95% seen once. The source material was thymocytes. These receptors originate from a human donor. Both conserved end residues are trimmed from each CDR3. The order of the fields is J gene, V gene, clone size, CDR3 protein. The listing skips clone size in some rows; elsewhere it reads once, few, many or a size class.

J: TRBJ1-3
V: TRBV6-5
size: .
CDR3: ASSYSDTSSGNTIY

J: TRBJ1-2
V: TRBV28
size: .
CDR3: ASSPKWETGSFGYT

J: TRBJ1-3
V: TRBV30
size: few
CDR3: AWSVEPEGNLYSGNTIY

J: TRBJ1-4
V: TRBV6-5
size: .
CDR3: ASSPLSSRDEKLF

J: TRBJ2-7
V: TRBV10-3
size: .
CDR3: AIRGGQPPFYEQY

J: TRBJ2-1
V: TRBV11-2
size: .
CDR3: ASSFRLAGYSYNEQF

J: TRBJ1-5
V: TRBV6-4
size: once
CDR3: ASSDPKVVGQGIPQYSNQPQH

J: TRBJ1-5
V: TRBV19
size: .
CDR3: ASSIESVGNQPQH

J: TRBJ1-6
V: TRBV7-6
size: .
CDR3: ASSLGGVLGSPLH

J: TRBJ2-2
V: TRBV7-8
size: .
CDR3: AGRAGNTGELF

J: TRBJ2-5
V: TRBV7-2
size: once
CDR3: ASSRSGDQY

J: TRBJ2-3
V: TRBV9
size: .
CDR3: ASSVDRLAGGPMGGHRRDTQY

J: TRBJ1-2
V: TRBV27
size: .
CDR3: ASSLAGPNYGYT

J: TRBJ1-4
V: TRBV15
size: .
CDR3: ATSRDSLIGIGINEKLF

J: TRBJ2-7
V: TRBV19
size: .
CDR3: ASGPGVSYEQY

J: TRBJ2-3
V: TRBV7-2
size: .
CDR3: ASSLNSVGKVIGDTQY

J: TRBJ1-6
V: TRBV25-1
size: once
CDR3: ASSALGQGLSPLH

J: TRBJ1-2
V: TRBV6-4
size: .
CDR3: ASRGPPNYGYT

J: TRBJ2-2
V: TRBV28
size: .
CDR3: ASSRSQDEGSSYGRGILAGELF

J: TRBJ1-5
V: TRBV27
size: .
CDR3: ASSSHLEGKSNQPQH

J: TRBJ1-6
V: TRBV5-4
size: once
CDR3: ASSLAVDRVNSPLH

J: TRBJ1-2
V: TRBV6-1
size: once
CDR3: ASINRQGDDYGYT

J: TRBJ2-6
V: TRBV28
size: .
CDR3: ASIEKLGGRGSNVLT

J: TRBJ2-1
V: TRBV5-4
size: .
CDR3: ASSRQGLSPNEQF

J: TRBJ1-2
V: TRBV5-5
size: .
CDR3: ATRDRGWALVNYGYT

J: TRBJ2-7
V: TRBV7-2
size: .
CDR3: ASSLDRENEFSIYEQY

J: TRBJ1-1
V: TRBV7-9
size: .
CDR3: ASSQRTGTEAF

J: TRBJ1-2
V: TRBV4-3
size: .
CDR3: ASSPLLTGAEDYT

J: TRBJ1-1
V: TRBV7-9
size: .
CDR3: ASSFSYRVGSCTEAF

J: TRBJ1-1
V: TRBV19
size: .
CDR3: ASSIVAGPNTEAF

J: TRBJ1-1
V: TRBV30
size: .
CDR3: AWRNGKQAEIEAF

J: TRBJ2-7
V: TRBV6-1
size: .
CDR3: ATVLLSYEQY

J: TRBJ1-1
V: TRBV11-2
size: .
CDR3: ASSFLYPGGWTEAF

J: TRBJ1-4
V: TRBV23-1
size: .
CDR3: ASSQSNYSSQGARTNEKLF

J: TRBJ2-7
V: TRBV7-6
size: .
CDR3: ASSSLTGNSEQY

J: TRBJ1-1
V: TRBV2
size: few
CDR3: AIRGARNTEAF

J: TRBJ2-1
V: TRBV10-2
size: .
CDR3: ASSLRRRTGRYEYNEQF

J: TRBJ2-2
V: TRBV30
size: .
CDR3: AWSEGGAGTGELF

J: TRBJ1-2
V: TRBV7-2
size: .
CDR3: ASSLGATSPQFGGYT

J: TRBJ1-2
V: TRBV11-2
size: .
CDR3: ASSLGRVGYT

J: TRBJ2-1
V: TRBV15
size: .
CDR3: ATSSDIRVVEQF

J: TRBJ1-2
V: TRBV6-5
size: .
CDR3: ASSSLDRGWGYGYT

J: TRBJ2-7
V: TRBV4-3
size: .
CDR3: ASSQGLGLGGFYEQY

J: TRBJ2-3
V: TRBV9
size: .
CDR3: ASSVGLAGERTDTQY

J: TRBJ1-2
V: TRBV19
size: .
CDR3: ASRDTKGNYGYT

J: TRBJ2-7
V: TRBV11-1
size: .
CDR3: ASSLQSGTGSNEQY

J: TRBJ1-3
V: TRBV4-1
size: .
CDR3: ASSQEDGAGNTIY

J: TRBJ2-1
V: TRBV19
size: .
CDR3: ASRKQGPDEQF